This T cell receptor (beta chain) was documented in a study of T cell repertoires in cytomegalovirus infection. At the level of the study: The authors used CMV epitopes that were HLA-C-restricted (recently identified) and HLA-B-restricted (well studied).

MiXCR was run by TCRdb on the reads, yielding one entry per CDR3 protein. The sample carries 700,000 to 950,000 distinct CDR3 sequences, over 25% recorded once. V lost 4 bases and J lost 2, with 12 bases in between. There are 14 residues in the CDR3. Germline V lookup: CDR1 LGHDT, CDR2 YNNKEL (reference sequence). This clonotype appeared a few times. Its antigen is unknown. The TCR comes from a human donor in good health (CMV status not recorded). Some clones in this sample may be carry-over from other donors' samples. This specimen was cultured CD8+ T cells from PBMCs, taken from culture after CMV antigen stimulation. The chain employs TRBV3-1 and TRBJ2-7; no clear D gene. As DNA, the CDR3 is TGTGCCAGCAGCCCCGTCCTGGGTCCCTACGAGCAGTACTTC. As protein: CASSPVLGPYEQYF.